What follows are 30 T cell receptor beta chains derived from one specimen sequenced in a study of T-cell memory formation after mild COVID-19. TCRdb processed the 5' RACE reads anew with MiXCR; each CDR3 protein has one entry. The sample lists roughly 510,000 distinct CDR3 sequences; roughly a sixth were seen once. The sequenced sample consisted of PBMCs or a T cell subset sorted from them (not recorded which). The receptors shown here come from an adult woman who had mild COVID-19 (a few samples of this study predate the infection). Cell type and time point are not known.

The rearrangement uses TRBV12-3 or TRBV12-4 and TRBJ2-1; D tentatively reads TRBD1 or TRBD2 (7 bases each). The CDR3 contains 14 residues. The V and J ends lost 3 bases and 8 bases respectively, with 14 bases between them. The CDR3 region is CASSLGGTDYEQFF. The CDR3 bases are TGTGCCAGCAGTTTGGGGGGGACAGACTATGAGCAGTTCTTC.

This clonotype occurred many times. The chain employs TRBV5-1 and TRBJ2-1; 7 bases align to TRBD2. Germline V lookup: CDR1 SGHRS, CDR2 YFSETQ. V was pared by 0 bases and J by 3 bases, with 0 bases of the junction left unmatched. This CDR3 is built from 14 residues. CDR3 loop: CASSLGGGYNEQFF. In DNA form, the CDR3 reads TGCGCCAGCAGCTTGGGCGGGGGCTACAATGAGCAGTTCTTC.

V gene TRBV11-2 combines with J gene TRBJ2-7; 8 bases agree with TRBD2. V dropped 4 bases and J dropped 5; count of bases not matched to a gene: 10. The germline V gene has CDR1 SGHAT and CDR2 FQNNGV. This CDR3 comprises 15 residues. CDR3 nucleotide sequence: TGTGCCAGCAGCTCCCCGATTGAGCGGGAGAACGAGCAGTACTTC. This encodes CASSSPIERENEQYF.

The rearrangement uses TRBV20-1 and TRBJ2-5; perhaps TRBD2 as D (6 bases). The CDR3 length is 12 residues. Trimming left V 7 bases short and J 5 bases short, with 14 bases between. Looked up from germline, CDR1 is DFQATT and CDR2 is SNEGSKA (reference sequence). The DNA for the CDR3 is TGCAGTGTCTCAGCGGGCGGGGAGACCCAGTACTTC. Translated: CSVSAGGETQYF.

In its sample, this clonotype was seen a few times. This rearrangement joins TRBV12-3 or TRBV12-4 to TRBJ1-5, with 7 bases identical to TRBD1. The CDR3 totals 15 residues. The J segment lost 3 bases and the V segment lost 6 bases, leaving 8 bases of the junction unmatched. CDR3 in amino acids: CASSRGTDNNQPQHF. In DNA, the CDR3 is TGTGCCAGCAGCCGCGGGACAGATAACAATCAGCCCCAGCATTTT.

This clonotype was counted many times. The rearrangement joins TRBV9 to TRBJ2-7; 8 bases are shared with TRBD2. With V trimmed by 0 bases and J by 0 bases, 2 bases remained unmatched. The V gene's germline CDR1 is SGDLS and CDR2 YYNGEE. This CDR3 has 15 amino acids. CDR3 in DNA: TGTGCCAGCAGCGTAGGACTAGCGCCCTCCTACGAGCAGTACTTC. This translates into CASSVGLAPSYEQYF.

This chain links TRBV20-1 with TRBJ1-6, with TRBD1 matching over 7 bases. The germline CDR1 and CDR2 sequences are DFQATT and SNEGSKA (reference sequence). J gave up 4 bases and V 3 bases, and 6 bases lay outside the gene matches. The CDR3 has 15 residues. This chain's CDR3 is CSASRDSQYNSPLHF. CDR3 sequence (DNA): TGCAGTGCTAGTAGGGACAGCCAATATAATTCACCCCTCCACTTT.

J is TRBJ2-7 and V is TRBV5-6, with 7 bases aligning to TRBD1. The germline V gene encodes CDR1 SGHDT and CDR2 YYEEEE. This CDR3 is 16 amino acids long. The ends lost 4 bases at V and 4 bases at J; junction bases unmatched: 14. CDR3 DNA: TGTGCCAGCAGCCCGACAGGGTGGAGAACGAATTACGAGCAGTACTTC. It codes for CASSPTGWRTNYEQYF.

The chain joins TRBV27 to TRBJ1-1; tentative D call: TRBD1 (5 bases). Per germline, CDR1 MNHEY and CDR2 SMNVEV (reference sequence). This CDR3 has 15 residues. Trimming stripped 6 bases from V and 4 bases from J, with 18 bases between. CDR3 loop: CASRETVQGPTEAFF. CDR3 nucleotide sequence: TGTGCCAGCAGAGAAACGGTCCAGGGACCCACTGAAGCTTTCTTT.

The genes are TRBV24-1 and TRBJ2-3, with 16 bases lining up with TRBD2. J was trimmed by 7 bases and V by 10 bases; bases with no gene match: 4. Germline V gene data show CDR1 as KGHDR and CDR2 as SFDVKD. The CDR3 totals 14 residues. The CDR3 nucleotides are TGTGCCACGGAGGGACTAGCGGGAGGGTATACGCAGTATTTT. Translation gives CATEGLAGGYTQYF.

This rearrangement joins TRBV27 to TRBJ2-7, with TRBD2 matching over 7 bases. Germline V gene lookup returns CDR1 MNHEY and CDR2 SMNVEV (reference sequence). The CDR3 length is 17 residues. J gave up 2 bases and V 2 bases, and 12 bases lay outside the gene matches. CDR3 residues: CASSLGFQGGIAYEQYF. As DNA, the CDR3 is TGTGCCAGCAGTTTAGGATTCCAGGGAGGGATTGCCTACGAGCAGTACTTC.

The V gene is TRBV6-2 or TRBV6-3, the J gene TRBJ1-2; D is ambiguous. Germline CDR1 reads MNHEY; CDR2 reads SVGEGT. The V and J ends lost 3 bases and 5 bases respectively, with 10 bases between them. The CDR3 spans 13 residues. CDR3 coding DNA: TGTGCCAGCAGTTATTCCGCATCGTATGGCTACACCTTC. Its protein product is CASSYSASYGYTF.

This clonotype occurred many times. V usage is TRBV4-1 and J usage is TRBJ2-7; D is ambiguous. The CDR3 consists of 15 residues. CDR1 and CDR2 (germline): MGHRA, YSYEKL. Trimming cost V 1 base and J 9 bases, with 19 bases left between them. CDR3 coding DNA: TGCGCCAGCAGCCAAGCCCCTGGCGGACGCCTGGGGCAGTACTTC. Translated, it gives CASSQAPGGRLGQYF.

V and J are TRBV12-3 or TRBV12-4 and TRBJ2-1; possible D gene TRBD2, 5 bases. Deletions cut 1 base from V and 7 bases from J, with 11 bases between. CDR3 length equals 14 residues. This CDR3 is CASSLGGFSNEQFF. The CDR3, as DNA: TGTGCCAGCAGTTTAGGCGGGTTTTCGAATGAGCAGTTCTTC.

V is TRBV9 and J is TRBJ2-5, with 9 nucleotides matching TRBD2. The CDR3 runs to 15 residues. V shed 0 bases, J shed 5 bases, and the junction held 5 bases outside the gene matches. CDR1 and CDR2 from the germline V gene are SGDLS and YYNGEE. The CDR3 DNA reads TGTGCCAGCAGCGTAGAGGCTAGCGGGGTGGAGACCCAGTACTTC. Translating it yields CASSVEASGVETQYF.

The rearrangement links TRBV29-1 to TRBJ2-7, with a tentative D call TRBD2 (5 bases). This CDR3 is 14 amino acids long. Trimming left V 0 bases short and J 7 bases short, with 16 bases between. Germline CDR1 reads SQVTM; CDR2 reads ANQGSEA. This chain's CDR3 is CSVEDGLAPSEQYF. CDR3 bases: TGCAGCGTTGAAGATGGTCTAGCTCCGAGTGAGCAGTACTTC.

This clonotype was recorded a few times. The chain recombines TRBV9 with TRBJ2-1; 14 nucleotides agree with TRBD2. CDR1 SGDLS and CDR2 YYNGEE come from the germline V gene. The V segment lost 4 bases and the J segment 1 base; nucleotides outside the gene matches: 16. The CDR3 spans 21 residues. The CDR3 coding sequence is TGTGCCAGCAGCACACCTTCAAACGGGACTAGCGGGAGAACTTCCTACAATGAGCAGTTCTTC. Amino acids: CASSTPSNGTSGRTSYNEQFF.

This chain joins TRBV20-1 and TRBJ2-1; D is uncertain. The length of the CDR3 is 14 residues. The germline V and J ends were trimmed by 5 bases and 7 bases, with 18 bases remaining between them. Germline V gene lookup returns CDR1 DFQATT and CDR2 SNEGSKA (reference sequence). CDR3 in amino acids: CSAAPRPAPNEQFF. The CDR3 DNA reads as TGCAGTGCTGCTCCCAGACCGGCCCCTAATGAGCAGTTCTTC.

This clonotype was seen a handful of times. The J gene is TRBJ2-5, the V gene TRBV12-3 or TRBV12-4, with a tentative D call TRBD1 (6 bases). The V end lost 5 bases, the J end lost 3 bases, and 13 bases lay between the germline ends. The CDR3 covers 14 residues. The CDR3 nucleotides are TGTGCCAGCAGTCGCAGGGGTTCGGAAGAGACCCAGTACTTC. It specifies CASSRRGSEETQYF.

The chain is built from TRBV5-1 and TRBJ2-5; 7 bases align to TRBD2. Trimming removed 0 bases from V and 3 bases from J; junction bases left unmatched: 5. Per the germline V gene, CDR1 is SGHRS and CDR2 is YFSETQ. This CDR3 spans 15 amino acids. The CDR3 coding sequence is TGCGCCAGCAGCTTGGGGGCTAGCGGAAAAGAGACCCAGTACTTC. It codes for CASSLGASGKETQYF.

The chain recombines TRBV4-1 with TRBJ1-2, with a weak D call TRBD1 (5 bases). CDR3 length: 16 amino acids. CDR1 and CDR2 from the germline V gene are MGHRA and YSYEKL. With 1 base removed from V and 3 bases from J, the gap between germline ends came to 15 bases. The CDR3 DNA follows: TGCGCCAGCAGCCAAGTACCCGCAGGGTCGGACTATGGCTACACCTTC. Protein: CASSQVPAGSDYGYTF.

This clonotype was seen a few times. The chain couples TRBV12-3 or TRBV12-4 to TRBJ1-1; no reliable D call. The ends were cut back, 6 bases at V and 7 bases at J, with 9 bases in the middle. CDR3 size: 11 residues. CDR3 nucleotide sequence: TGTGCCAGCAGCCCCTTGGATGAAGCTTTCTTT. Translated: CASSPLDEAFF.

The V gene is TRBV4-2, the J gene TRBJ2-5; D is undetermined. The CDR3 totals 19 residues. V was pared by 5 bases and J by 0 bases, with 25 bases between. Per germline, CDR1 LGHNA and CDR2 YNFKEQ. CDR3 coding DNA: TGTGCCAGCAGCTACCAAGAACTCCCGGACCCCACTGACCAAGAGACCCAGTACTTC. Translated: CASSYQELPDPTDQETQYF.

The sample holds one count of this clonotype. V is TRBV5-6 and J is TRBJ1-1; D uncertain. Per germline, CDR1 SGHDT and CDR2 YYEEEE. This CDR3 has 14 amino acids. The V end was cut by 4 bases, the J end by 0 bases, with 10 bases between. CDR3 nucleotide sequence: TGTGCCAGCAGCCAGGACTTGATGAACACTGAAGCTTTCTTT. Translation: CASSQDLMNTEAFF.

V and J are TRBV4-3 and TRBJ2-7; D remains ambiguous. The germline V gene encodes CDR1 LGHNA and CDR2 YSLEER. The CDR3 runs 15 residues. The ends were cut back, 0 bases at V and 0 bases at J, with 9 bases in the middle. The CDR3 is CASSQDFGSSYEQYF. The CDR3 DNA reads TGCGCCAGCAGCCAAGATTTCGGTAGCTCCTACGAGCAGTACTTC.

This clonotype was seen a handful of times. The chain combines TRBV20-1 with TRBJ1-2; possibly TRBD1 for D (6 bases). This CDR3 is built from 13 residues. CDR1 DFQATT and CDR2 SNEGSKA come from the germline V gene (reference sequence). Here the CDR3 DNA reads TGCAGCCCAGGGGAGGCGGCTAACTATGGCTACACCTTC. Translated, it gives CSPGEAANYGYTF.

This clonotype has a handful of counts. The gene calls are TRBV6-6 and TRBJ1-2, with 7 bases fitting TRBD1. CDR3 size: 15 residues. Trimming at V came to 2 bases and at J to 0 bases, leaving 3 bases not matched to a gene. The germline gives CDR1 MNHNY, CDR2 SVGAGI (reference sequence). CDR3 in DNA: TGTGCCAGCAGTTACGGGCAGGGGGCTAACTATGGCTACACCTTC. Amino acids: CASSYGQGANYGYTF.

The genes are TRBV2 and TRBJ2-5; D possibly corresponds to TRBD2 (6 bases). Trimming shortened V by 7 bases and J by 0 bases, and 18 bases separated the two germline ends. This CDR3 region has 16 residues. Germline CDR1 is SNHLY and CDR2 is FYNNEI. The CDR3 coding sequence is TGTGCCAGCATCAAACTGCCCATAGCGGACCAAGAGACCCAGTACTTC. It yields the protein CASIKLPIADQETQYF.

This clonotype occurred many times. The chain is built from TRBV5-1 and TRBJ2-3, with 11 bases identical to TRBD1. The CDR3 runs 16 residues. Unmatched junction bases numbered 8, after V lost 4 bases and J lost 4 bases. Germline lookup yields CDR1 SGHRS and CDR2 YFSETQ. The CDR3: CASSVDGTGGSDTQYF. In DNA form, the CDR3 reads TGCGCCAGCAGCGTGGACGGGACAGGGGGGTCAGATACGCAGTATTTT.

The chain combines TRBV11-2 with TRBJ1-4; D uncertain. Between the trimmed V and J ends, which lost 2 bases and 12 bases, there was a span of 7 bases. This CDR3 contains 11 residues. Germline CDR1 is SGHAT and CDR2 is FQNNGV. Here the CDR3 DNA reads TGTGCCAGCAGCTTATCGCGAGAACTGTTTTTT. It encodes CASSLSRELFF.